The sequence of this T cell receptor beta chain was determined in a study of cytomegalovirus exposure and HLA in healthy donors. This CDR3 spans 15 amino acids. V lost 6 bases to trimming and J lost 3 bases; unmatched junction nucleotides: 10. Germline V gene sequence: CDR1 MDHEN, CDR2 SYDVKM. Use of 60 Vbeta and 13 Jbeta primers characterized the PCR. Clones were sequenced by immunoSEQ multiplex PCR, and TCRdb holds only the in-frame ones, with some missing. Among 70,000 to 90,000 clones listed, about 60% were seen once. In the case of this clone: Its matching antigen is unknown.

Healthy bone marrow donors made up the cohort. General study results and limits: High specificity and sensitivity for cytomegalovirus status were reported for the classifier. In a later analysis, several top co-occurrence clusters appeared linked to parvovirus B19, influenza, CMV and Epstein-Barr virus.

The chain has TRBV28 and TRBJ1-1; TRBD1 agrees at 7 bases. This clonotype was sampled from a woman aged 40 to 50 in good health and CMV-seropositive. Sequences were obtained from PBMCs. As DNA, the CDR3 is TGTGCCAGCAGGAAAGACAGGGTGGGGGACACTGAAGCTTTCTTT. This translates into CASRKDRVGDTEAFF.